What follows describes a single TCR beta chain. CDR1 MNHNY and CDR2 SVGAGI come from the germline V gene (reference sequence). The germline V and J ends were trimmed by 6 bases and 4 bases, with 9 bases remaining between them. The CDR3 sequence is 13 residues long. Methods used by the authors: Scientists estimated how many nucleated cells there were by amplifying reference gene primers. The table came from immunoSEQ multiplex PCR; TCRdb's copy has only in-frame clones and leaves some out. V and J calls and clone size are as listed in that table; D and trimming were resolved from the DNA. This table holds about 150,000 clones, 89% found once. This record comes from a study of blood T cell repertoires in COVID-19.

The chain employs TRBV6-6 and TRBJ2-2; D is unresolved. The sequenced sample consisted of peripheral blood. This clonotype was obtained from a human donor in a cohort sampled during active COVID-19. The CDR3 here is CASRRSTTGELFF. In nucleotides, the CDR3 is TGTGCCAGCAGAAGGAGTACCACCGGGGAGCTGTTTTTT.